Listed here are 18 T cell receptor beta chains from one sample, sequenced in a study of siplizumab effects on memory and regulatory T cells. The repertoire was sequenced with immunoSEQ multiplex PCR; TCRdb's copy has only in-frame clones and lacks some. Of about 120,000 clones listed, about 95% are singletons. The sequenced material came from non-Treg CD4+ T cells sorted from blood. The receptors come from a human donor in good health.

The CDR3 protein is CASSEALRVYTQYF. The DNA of the CDR3 is TGTGCCAGCAGTGAAGCGCTTAGGGTTTACACTCAGTACTTC. This chain joins TRBV6-1 and TRBJ2-4; D is undetermined. This CDR3 is 14 amino acids long. V lost 0 bases and J lost 12, with 15 bases in between. Per the germline V gene, CDR1 is MNHNS and CDR2 is SASEGT.

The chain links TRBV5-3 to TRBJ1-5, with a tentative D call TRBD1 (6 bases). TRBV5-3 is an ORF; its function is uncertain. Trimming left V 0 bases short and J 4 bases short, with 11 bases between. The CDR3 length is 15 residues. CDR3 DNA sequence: TGTGCCAGAAGCTTGGTGGTCCAGGGGAATCAGCCCCAGCATTTT. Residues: CARSLVVQGNQPQHF.

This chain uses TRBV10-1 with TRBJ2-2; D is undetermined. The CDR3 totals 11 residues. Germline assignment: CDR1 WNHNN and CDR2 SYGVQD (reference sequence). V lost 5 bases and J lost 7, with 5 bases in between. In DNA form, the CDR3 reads TGCGCCAGCAGTTCTAACGGGGAGCTGTTTTTT. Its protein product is CASSSNGELFF.

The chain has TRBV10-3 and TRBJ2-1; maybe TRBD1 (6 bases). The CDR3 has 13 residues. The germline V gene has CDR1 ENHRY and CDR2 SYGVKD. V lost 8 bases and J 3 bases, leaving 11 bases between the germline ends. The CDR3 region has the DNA TGTGCCATCTCGGGACAAATCTACAATGAGCAGTTCTTC. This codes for CAISGQIYNEQFF.

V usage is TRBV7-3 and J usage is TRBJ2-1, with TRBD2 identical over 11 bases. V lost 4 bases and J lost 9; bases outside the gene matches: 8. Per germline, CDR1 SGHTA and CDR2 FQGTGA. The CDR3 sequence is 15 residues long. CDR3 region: CASSSVAGGPGEQFF. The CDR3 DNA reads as TGTGCCAGCAGCTCCGTAGCGGGAGGGCCGGGTGAGCAGTTCTTC.

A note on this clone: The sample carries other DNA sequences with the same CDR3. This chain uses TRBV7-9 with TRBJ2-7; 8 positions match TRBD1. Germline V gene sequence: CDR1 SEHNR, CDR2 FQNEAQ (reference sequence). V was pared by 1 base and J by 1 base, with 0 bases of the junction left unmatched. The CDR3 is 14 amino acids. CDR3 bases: TGTGCCAGCAGCTTAGGGACAGGGTCCTACGAGCAGTACTTC. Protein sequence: CASSLGTGSYEQYF.

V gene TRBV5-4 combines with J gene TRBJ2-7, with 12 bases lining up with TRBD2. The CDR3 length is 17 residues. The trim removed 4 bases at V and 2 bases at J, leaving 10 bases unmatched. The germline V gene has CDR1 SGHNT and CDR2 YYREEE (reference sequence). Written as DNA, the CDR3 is TGTGCCAGCAGCCAACCGGGACTAGCGGGTGGGACCTACGAGCAGTACTTC. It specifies CASSQPGLAGGTYEQYF.

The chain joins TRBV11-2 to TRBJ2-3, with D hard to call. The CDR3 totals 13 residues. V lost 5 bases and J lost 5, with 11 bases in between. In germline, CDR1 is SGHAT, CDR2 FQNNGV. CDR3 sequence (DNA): TGTGCCAGCAGCATCAGTCCCAAAGATACGCAGTATTTT. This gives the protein CASSISPKDTQYF. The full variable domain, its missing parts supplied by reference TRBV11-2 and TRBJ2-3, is EAGVAQSPRYKIIEKRQSVAFWCNPISGHATLYWYQQILGQGPKLLIQFQNNGVVDDSQLPKDRFSAERLKGVDSTLKIQPAKLEDSAVYLCASSISPKDTQYFGPGTRLTVL.

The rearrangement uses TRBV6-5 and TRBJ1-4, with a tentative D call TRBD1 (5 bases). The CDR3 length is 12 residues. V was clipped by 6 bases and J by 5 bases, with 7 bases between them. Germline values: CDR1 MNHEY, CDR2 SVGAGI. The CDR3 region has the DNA TGTGCCAGCAGGGACAAGAATGAAAAACTGTTTTTT. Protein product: CASRDKNEKLFF.

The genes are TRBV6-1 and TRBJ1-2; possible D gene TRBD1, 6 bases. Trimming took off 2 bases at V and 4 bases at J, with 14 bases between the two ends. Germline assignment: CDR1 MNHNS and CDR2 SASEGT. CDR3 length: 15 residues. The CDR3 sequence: CASSEYDRLVYGYTF. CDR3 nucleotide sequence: TGTGCCAGCAGTGAATACGACAGGCTAGTCTATGGCTACACCTTC.

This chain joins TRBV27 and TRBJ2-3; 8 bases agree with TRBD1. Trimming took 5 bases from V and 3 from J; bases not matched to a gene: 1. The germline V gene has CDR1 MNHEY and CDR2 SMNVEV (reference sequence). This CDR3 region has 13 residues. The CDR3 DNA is TGTGCCAGCAGTCGACAGGGGACAGATACGCAGTATTTT. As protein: CASSRQGTDTQYF.

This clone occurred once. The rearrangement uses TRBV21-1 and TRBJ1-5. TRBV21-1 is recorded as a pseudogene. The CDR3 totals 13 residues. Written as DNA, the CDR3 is TGTGCCAGAGGGACTCCTGCCAATCAGCCCCAGCATTTT. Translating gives CARGTPANQPQHF.

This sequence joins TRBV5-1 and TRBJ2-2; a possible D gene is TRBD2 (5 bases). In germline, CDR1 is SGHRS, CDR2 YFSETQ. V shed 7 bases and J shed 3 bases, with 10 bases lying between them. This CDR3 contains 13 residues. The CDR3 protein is CASRELDTGELFF. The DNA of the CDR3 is TGCGCCAGCCGGGAATTGGACACCGGGGAGCTGTTTTTT. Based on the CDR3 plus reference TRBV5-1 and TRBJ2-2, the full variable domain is KAGVTQTPRYLIKTRGQQVTLSCSPISGHRSVSWYQQTPGQGLQFLFEYFSETQRNKGNFPGRFSGRQFSNSRSEMNVSTLELGDSALYLCASRELDTGELFFGEGSRLTVL.

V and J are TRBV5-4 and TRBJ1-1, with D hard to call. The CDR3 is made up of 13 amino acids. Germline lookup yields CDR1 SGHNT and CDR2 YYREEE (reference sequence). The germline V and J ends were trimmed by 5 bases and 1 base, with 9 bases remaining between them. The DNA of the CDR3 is TGTGCCAGCAGATTAGACGGGAACACTGAAGCTTTCTTT. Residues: CASRLDGNTEAFF. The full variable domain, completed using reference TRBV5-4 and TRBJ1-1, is ETGVTQSPTHLIKTRGQQVTLRCSSQSGHNTVSWYQQALGQGPQFIFQYYREEENGRGNFPPRFSGLQFPNYSSELNVNALELDDSALYLCASRLDGNTEAFFGQGTRLTVV.

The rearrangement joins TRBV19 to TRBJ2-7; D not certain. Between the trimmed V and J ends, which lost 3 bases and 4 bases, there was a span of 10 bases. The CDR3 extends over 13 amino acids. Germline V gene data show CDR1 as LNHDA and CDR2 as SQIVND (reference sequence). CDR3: CASSIYWGYEQYF. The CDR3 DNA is TGTGCCAGTAGTATTTATTGGGGTTACGAGCAGTACTTC.

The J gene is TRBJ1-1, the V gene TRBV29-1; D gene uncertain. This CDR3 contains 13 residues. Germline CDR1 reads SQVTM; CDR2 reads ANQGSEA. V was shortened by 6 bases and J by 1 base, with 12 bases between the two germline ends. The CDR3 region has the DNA TGCAGCGTCCGTAAGCCGAAGAACACTGAAGCTTTCTTT. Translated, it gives CSVRKPKNTEAFF. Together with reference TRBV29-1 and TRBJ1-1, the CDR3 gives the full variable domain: SAVISQKPSRDICQRGTSLTIQCQVDSQVTMMFWYRQQPGQSLTLIATANQGSEATYESGFVIDKFPISRPNLTFSTLTVSNMSPEDSSIYLCSVRKPKNTEAFFGQGTRLTVV.

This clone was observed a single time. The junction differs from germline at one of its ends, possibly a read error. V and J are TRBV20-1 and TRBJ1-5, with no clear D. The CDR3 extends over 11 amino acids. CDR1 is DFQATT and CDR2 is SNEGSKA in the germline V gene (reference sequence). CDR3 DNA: TGCAGTGCTAGAGATCCGGGAGCCCATCATTTT. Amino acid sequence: CSARDPGAHHF.

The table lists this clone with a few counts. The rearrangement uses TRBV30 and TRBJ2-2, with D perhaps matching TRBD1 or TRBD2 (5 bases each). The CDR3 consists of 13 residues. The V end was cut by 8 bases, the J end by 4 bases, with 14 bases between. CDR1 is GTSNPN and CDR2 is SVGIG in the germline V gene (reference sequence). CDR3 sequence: CARDSRGTGELFF. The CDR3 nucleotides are TGTGCCCGGGATTCTAGGGGCACCGGGGAGCTGTTTTTT.